These T cell receptor beta chains were read from a single sample in a study of T-cell memory formation after mild COVID-19. TCRdb re-analysed the 5' RACE reads in MiXCR, keeping a single row per CDR3 protein. The data show roughly 600,000 distinct CDR3 sequences, roughly 18% seen once. Sequencing used PBMCs or a T cell subset sorted from them (not recorded which). The receptors stem from an adult woman who had mild COVID-19 (a few samples of this study predate the infection). Cell type and time point are not known. Each CDR3 is given with its conserved first and last residue. A D gene is named only where the DNA matches it firmly. Only part of the rows carry a size: once, few, many, or a class if the clone is expanded.

v_gene,j_gene,d_gene,abundance,CDR3aa,CDR3nt
TRBV5-1,TRBJ2-7,NA,few,CASSTGSGPYEQYF,TGCGCCAGCAGTACGGGGAGTGGTCCCTACGAGCAGTACTTC
TRBV18,TRBJ2-2,NA,few,CASSPSTNTGELFF,TGTGCCAGCTCACCATCTACGAACACCGGGGAGCTGTTTTTT
TRBV10-3,TRBJ2-1,NA,few,CAISRSSYNEQFF,TGTGCCATCAGCCGGAGCTCCTACAATGAGCAGTTCTTC
TRBV7-9,TRBJ2-1,NA,few,CASSLYSNNYNEQFF,TGTGCCAGCAGCTTATACTCTAACAACTACAATGAGCAGTTCTTC
TRBV19,TRBJ2-7,NA,NA,CASSIEYEQYF,TGTGCCAGTAGCATCGAGTACGAGCAGTACTTC
TRBV30,TRBJ1-1,NA,NA,CAWSVGAEAFF,TGTGCCTGGAGTGTCGGAGCCGAAGCTTTCTTT
TRBV4-1,TRBJ2-1,TRBD2,NA,CASSPAWTRMSNEQFF,TGCGCCAGCAGCCCAGCGTGGACTAGGATGTCCAATGAGCAGTTCTTC
TRBV18,TRBJ2-1,TRBD2,NA,CASSPRSTSARDNEQFF,TGTGCCAGCTCACCAAGGAGCACTAGCGCTCGAGACAATGAGCAGTTCTTC
TRBV30,TRBJ2-1,NA,NA,CACGQCEQFF,TGTGCCTGCGGACAGTGTGAGCAGTTCTTC
TRBV20-1,TRBJ2-5,TRBD2,NA,CSALAGGPETQYF,TGCAGTGCCCTAGCGGGGGGGCCAGAGACCCAGTACTTC
TRBV6-5,TRBJ2-7,NA,NA,CASSPSSPLVEQYF,TGTGCCAGCAGTCCTAGCTCCCCGTTGGTCGAGCAGTACTTC
TRBV11-2,TRBJ1-1,NA,few,CASSPTGPESEAFF,TGTGCCAGCAGCCCAACAGGGCCAGAGAGTGAAGCTTTCTTT
TRBV10-3,TRBJ2-3,TRBD2,NA,CAITPTGRALAGERNTQYF,TGTGCCATCACTCCGACAGGGAGGGCGTTAGCGGGAGAGAGGAATACGCAGTATTTT
TRBV7-7,TRBJ2-6,NA,few,CASSSGLSGANVLTF,TGTGCTAGCAGCTCGGGACTGTCTGGGGCCAACGTCCTGACTTTC
TRBV4-2,TRBJ2-1,NA,few,CASNRRDTEMYNEQFF,TGTGCCAGCAACCGGAGGGACACCGAAATGTACAATGAGCAGTTCTTC
TRBV9,TRBJ2-1,TRBD2,NA,CASSVRGAVGEQFF,TGTGCCAGCAGCGTGCGGGGGGCGGTAGGTGAGCAGTTCTTC
TRBV6-6,TRBJ2-5,TRBD2,once,CASTPLGGGDQETQYF,TGTGCCAGCACCCCCCTCGGCGGGGGGGACCAAGAGACCCAGTACTTC
TRBV3-1,TRBJ1-6,NA,few,CASSQSKQISYNSPLHF,TGTGCCAGCAGCCAATCTAAACAGATTTCCTATAATTCACCCCTCCACTTT
TRBV15,TRBJ2-1,NA,many,CATSRDTDSYNEQFF,TGTGCCACCAGCAGAGATACGGACTCCTACAATGAGCAGTTCTTC
TRBV12-3/TRBV12-4,TRBJ1-3,NA,few,CASSLGRPEDF,TGTGCCAGCAGTTTGGGACGGCCGGAGGATTTT
TRBV6-6,TRBJ2-1,TRBD2,few,CASRFGTSGRGYNEQFF,TGTGCCAGCAGGTTCGGGACTAGCGGGAGGGGGTACAATGAGCAGTTCTTC
TRBV18,TRBJ2-7,TRBD1,once,CASSMIQGNEQYF,TGTGCCAGCTCTATGATACAGGGGAACGAGCAGTACTTC
TRBV7-9,TRBJ2-5,TRBD1,few,CASSGTGVETQYF,TGTGCCAGCAGCGGGACAGGGGTCGAGACCCAGTACTTC
TRBV6-4,TRBJ2-1,TRBD1,few,CASSAERQGVYNEQFF,TGTGCCAGCAGTGCCGAACGGCAGGGGGTCTACAATGAGCAGTTCTTC
TRBV29-1,TRBJ2-1,NA,many,CSANVHTRNEQFF,TGCAGCGCCAACGTCCATACGCGGAATGAGCAGTTCTTC
TRBV6-5,TRBJ1-6,NA,few,CASSSSNAPLHF,TGTGCCAGCAGTTCCTCAAATGCACCCCTCCACTTT
TRBV18,TRBJ1-6,NA,few,CASSPLGGTPGITLHF,TGTGCCAGCTCACCTCTGGGAGGGACCCCCGGAATCACCCTCCACTTT
TRBV27,TRBJ2-7,NA,many,CASSPGASYEQYF,TGTGCCAGCAGTCCGGGCGCCTCCTACGAGCAGTACTTC
TRBV7-9,TRBJ2-7,NA,NA,CASSAIRDKAYEQYF,TGTGCCAGCAGCGCCATCCGGGACAAAGCCTACGAGCAGTACTTC
TRBV7-9,TRBJ2-1,TRBD1,NA,CASSAPWTGNEQFF,TGTGCCAGCAGCGCACCGTGGACAGGAAATGAGCAGTTCTTC
TRBV5-5,TRBJ2-1,TRBD2,NA,CASTRRGGIDNEQFF,TGTGCCAGCACCCGACGGGGAGGGATCGACAATGAGCAGTTCTTC
TRBV30,TRBJ1-3,NA,NA,CAWSRSSGNTIYF,TGTGCCTGGAGTCGGAGCTCTGGAAACACCATATATTTT
TRBV12-3/TRBV12-4,TRBJ1-4,TRBD1,once,CASGIETGEVAKLFF,TGTGCCAGCGGAATCGAGACAGGGGAGGTGGCAAAACTGTTTTTT
TRBV20-1,TRBJ2-3,NA,few,CSARWGGRGDTQYF,TGCAGTGCTAGGTGGGGGGGCAGGGGAGATACGCAGTATTTT
TRBV7-6,TRBJ2-2,TRBD1,few,CASSPRPGQGNTGELFF,TGTGCCAGCAGCCCCCGGCCGGGACAGGGGAACACCGGGGAGCTGTTTTTT
TRBV3-1,TRBJ2-5,NA,few,CASSAWDGETQYF,TGTGCCAGCAGCGCCTGGGACGGAGAGACCCAGTACTTC
TRBV5-1,TRBJ2-1,NA,many,CASSPREGTAYNEQFF,TGCGCCAGCAGCCCACGAGAAGGGACGGCCTACAATGAGCAGTTCTTC